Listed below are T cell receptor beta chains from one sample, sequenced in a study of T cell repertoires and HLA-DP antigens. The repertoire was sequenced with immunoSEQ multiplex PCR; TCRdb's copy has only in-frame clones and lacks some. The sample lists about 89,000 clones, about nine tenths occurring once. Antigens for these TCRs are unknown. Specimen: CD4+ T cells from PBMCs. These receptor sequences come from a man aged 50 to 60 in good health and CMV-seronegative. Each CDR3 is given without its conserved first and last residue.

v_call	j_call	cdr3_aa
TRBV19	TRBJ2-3	ASTHRGLSTDTQY
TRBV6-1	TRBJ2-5	ASSQSLAVETQY
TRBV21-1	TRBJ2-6	ASSKGFTGANVLT
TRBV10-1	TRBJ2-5	ASSESPAGETQY
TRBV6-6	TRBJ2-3	ASSYQGLNTDTQY
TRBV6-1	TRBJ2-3	ASSEAIGGNTDTQY
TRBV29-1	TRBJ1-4	SVVGRGTNEKLF
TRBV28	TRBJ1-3	ASSLSGRGNTIY
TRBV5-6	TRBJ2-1	ASSLAGGTYNEQF
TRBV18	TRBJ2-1	ASSTPGLPSYNEQF
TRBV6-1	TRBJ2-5	ASSTRLAGEETQY
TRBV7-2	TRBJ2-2	ASSAQGATTGELF
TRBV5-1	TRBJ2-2	ASSPSGRLTGELF
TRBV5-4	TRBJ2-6	ASIIAGTGANVLT
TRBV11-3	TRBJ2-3	ASSLGATGTTDTQY
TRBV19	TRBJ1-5	ASSGVVRDQPQH
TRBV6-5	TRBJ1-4	ASMGVTNEKLF
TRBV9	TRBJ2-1	ASSSTLGLANNEQF
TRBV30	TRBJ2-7	AWKGYEQY
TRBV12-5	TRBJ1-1	ASGLNGRTEAF
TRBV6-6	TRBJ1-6	ASSTWGPRSPLH
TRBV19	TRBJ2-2	ASIRDVDTGELF
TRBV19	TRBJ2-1	ASSSATRQYNEQF
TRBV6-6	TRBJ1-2	ASRHLTGFGYT
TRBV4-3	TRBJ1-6	ASSQEFGSPLH
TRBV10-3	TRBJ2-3	AIRGDRGPDTQY
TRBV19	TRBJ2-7	ASSRRDTSYEQY
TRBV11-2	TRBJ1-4	ASSLGAGWVQLF
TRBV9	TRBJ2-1	ASSVAGTGNEQF
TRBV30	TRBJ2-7	AWSSRGRGEQY
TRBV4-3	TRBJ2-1	ASSGTQGLVPNEQF
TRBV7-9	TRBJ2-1	ASSTGSLYNEQF
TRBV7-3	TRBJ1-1	ASSSDRGRNTEAF